A single sample gave rise to the 5 T cell receptor beta chains below, sequenced in a study of identical twins. TCRdb reprocessed the 5' RACE reads with MiXCR, giving one entry per CDR3 protein. The table has about 690,000 distinct CDR3 sequences, around 6.1% seen once. The sample comprised naive T cells sorted from blood. These TCRs come from a young man in good health.

This clonotype showed up just a few times. The V call is TRBV24-1, the J call TRBJ1-5, with TRBD1 as a possible D gene (5 bases). The CDR3 loop spans 14 amino acids. Deletions cut 4 bases from V and 7 bases from J, with 13 bases between. Germline V lookup: CDR1 KGHDR, CDR2 SFDVKD. The CDR3 spells CATSDGGRTQPQHF. CDR3 DNA sequence: TGTGCCACCAGTGACGGGGGAAGGACGCAGCCCCAGCATTTT.

This clonotype was observed many times. The rearrangement links TRBV28 to TRBJ2-1, with 12 bases aligning to TRBD1. The J segment lost 0 bases and the V segment lost 4 bases, leaving 4 bases of the junction unmatched. CDR3 length: 17 residues. Germline V lookup: CDR1 MDHEN, CDR2 SYDVKM. Here the CDR3 DNA reads TGTGCCAGCAGTTCGGGACAGGGGGCGATCTCCTACAATGAGCAGTTCTTC. Amino acids: CASSSGQGAISYNEQFF.

The J gene is TRBJ2-1, the V gene TRBV5-1; 8 bases are shared with TRBD2. V shed 0 bases and J 3 bases; nucleotides not matched to a gene: 8. Germline V gene data show CDR1 as SGHRS and CDR2 as YFSETQ. This CDR3 has 17 amino acids. CDR3 nucleotide sequence: TGCGCCAGCAGCTTGGTCGTTGGCGGGAGGCTCTACAATGAGCAGTTCTTC. It specifies CASSLVVGGRLYNEQFF.

The table lists this clonotype with many counts. The chain recombines TRBV27 with TRBJ2-3, with D possibly TRBD1 on 5 matching bases. CDR1 and CDR2 from the germline V gene are MNHEY and SMNVEV (reference sequence). The CDR3 extends over 17 amino acids. V dropped 5 bases and J dropped 2 bases, with 20 bases sitting between them. The CDR3 reads CASSQTGPRGATDTQYF. The CDR3 nucleotides read TGTGCCAGCAGTCAAACCGGGCCAAGGGGCGCCACAGATACGCAGTATTTT.

This clonotype was counted ten times or more. The rearrangement uses TRBV6-5 and TRBJ2-2; TRBD1 matches 8 bases. V lost 2 bases, J lost 6 bases, and 5 bases stayed unmatched. The length of the CDR3 is 15 residues. In germline, CDR1 is MNHEY, CDR2 SVGAGI. CDR3 residues: CASSYTRGPAGELFF. CDR3 DNA sequence: TGTGCCAGCAGTTACACCAGGGGGCCGGCCGGGGAGCTGTTTTTT.